One T cell receptor (beta chain) is described in this entry. This sample was included in a study of cytomegalovirus exposure and HLA in healthy donors. It was with 60 Vbeta and 13 Jbeta primers that the PCR ran. The data were produced by immunoSEQ multiplex PCR, yet TCRdb's version contains in-frame clones alone and is incomplete. Its clone listing holds 150,000 to 200,000 clones. The TCR sequence derives from a man aged 25 to 40 in good health and CMV-seronegative. The sample consisted of PBMCs.

This chain's CDR3 is CASSSAHLAYNEQFF. For the CDR3, the DNA is TGCGCCAGCAGTTCCGCCCATCTAGCTTACAATGAGCAGTTCTTC. The genes are TRBV5-1 and TRBJ2-1, with a possible D match to TRBD2 (5 bases). This CDR3 has 15 amino acids. The germline V gene encodes CDR1 SGHRS and CDR2 YFSETQ. Between the trimmed V and J ends, which lost 5 bases and 4 bases, there was a span of 16 bases. The full variable domain, its missing parts supplied by reference TRBV5-1 and TRBJ2-1, is KAGVTQTPRYLIKTRGQQVTLSCSPISGHRSVSWYQQTPGQGLQFLFEYFSETQRNKGNFPGRFSGRQFSNSRSEMNVSTLELGDSALYLCASSSAHLAYNEQFFGPGTRLTVL.